These 13 T cell receptor beta chains originate from one sample sequenced in a study of shared clonotypes between healthy human individuals. The repertoire was sequenced with immunoSEQ multiplex PCR; TCRdb's copy has only in-frame clones and lacks some. The sample lists about 2.3 million clones, 85% to 95% seen once, with 0.35% to 0.45% in the top ten. Sequenced material: naive CD4+ T cells from PBMCs. Specified subset: CD45RA+ positively selected. The receptor source for this set is a man aged 18 to 35 in good health. Some clones in this sample may be carry-over from other donors' samples.

This clone was seen just once. This rearrangement joins TRBV4-3 to TRBJ2-7, with D maybe TRBD2 (5 bases). The V gene's germline CDR1 is LGHNA and CDR2 YSLEER. Trimming cost V 0 bases and J 5 bases, with 17 bases left between them. The CDR3 loop spans 16 amino acids. For the CDR3, the DNA is TGCGCCAGCAGCCAAGAGTTCCGGGGTTTTTTGGACGAGCAGTACTTC. Translated: CASSQEFRGFLDEQYF.

This clone was seen a single time. The chain joins TRBV5-4 to TRBJ2-3, with TRBD2 identical over 8 bases. The V and J ends lost 4 bases and 5 bases, in that order; junction bases with no gene match: 9. This CDR3 is 15 amino acids long. Looked up from germline, CDR1 is SGHNT and CDR2 is YYREEE (reference sequence). The CDR3 spells CASSGTSAGGDTQYF. The CDR3 DNA reads TGTGCCAGCAGCGGCACTAGCGCGGGGGGAGATACGCAGTATTTT.

V is TRBV7-3 and J is TRBJ2-1, with D possibly being TRBD2 (5 bases). Germline V gene lookup returns CDR1 SGHTA and CDR2 FQGTGA. The V end lost 2 bases, the J end lost 9 bases, and 8 bases lay between the germline ends. The length of the CDR3 is 12 residues. CDR3 amino acids: CASSLGRAEQFF. CDR3 DNA sequence: TGTGCCAGCAGCTTAGGGCGGGCTGAGCAGTTCTTC.

This chain's CDR3 is CASRQSGTVGGRSYEQYF. The DNA of the CDR3 is TGTGCCAGCAGGCAATCCGGGACAGTTGGGGGGCGCTCCTACGAGCAGTACTTC. V usage is TRBV11-3 and J usage is TRBJ2-7, with D possibly being TRBD1 (7 bases). The CDR3 is made up of 18 amino acids. Trimming took 6 bases from V and 0 from J, leaving 24 bases between them. Germline V gives CDR1 SGHNT, CDR2 YENEEA.

This chain links TRBV6-6 with TRBJ1-1; D gene unclear. V was shortened by 3 bases and J by 1 base, with 6 bases between the two germline ends. This CDR3 has 13 amino acids. CDR1 MNHNY and CDR2 SVGAGI come from the germline V gene (reference sequence). For the CDR3, the DNA is TGTGCCAGCAGTTATAAGGAGAACACTGAAGCTTTCTTT. Translation gives CASSYKENTEAFF.

This clone has more than one count but fewer than ten. The CDR3, as DNA: TGCGCCAGCACCCTCGGACAGCCGAACACTGAAGCTTTCTTT. Translating it yields CASTLGQPNTEAFF. This chain joins TRBV5-1 and TRBJ1-1, with D perhaps matching TRBD1 (6 bases). This CDR3 is 14 amino acids long. Germline CDR1 and CDR2: SGHRS and YFSETQ. Deletions cut 6 bases from V and 1 base from J, with 13 bases between.

This clone occurred once. Other DNA variants within this sample encode the same CDR3. The gene calls are TRBV6-6 and TRBJ2-7; no clear D gene. This CDR3 region has 14 residues. Trimming pared 0 bases from V and 1 base from J, leaving 7 bases between. Germline loops: CDR1 MNHNY, CDR2 SVGAGI (reference sequence). The CDR3 DNA reads TGTGCCAGCAGTTACTCTAGAACGTCCTACGAGCAGTACTTC. Amino acid sequence: CASSYSRTSYEQYF.

V gene TRBV21-1 combines with J gene TRBJ1-4; whether TRBD1, the table's D call, matches the DNA was not checked. TRBV21-1 is recorded as a pseudogene. The CDR3 is 16 amino acids. CDR3: CASSGPGQGGNEKLFF. In nucleotides, the CDR3 is TGTGCCAGCAGCGGGCCGGGACAGGGGGGAAATGAAAAACTGTTTTTT.

A single count supports this clone. Additional DNA sequences in this sample encode the identical CDR3. This chain joins TRBV19 and TRBJ2-7; D not certain. V was trimmed by 3 bases and J by 1 base, leaving 7 bases between them. The CDR3 is made up of 13 amino acids. CDR1 LNHDA and CDR2 SQIVND come from the germline V gene (reference sequence). CDR3: CASSIGGSYEQYF. The DNA for the CDR3 is TGTGCCAGTAGTATCGGCGGATCCTACGAGCAGTACTTC.

This chain links TRBV28 with TRBJ1-2, with TRBD1 matching 7 bases. J lost 0 bases, V lost 6 bases, and 10 bases had no gene match. Germline V CDR1 and CDR2: MDHEN, SYDVKM. The CDR3 totals 16 residues. The DNA for the CDR3 is TGTGCCAGCAGACAAATGACAGGGAAGGCTAACTATGGCTACACCTTC. It yields the protein CASRQMTGKANYGYTF.

The rearrangement joins TRBV28 to TRBJ1-5; D is unresolved. V dropped 6 bases and J dropped 6 bases, with 9 bases sitting between them. The CDR3 covers 12 residues. CDR1 is MDHEN and CDR2 is SYDVKM in the germline V gene. CDR3 nucleotide sequence: TGTGCCAGCAGCTTTGGTACTCAGCCCCAGCATTTT. Its translation is CASSFGTQPQHF.

The V call is TRBV18, the J call TRBJ2-3; perhaps TRBD1 as D (5 bases). Germline V lookup: CDR1 KGHSH, CDR2 LQKENI. The V end lost 6 bases, the J end lost 2 bases, and 9 bases lay between the germline ends. The CDR3 runs to 13 residues. The CDR3 here is CASSTDLTDTQYF. In DNA, the CDR3 is TGTGCCAGCTCGACAGATCTCACAGATACGCAGTATTTT.

V usage is TRBV28 and J usage is TRBJ2-7; D gene unclear. CDR1 MDHEN and CDR2 SYDVKM come from the germline V gene. The CDR3 totals 15 residues. Trimming took off 6 bases at V and 2 bases at J, with 17 bases between the two ends. The CDR3 here is CASSPLGPRTYEQYF. CDR3 sequence (DNA): TGTGCCAGCAGCCCCCTGGGTCCACGAACCTACGAGCAGTACTTC.